This T cell receptor beta chain is drawn from a study of identical twins. Trimming took off 0 bases at V and 2 bases at J, with 3 bases between the two ends. The length of the CDR3 is 13 residues. Per the germline V gene, CDR1 is KGHSH and CDR2 is LQKENI. TCRdb fed the 5' RACE reads into MiXCR, producing one record per CDR3 protein. Of a few hundred thousand distinct CDR3 sequences in the sample, more than 9% were seen once. This clonotype has just a few counts. These records were also assigned to another study, of yellow fever vaccine responses in identical twins.

This chain links TRBV18 with TRBJ2-3; no clear D. The source material was PBMCs. The sequence was obtained from a woman aged 18-35 years in good health. The CDR3 is CASSPPVTDTQYF. DNA of the CDR3: TGTGCCAGCTCACCACCGGTCACAGATACGCAGTATTTT.